The subject of this entry is one T cell receptor (beta chain). Its target antigen remains unknown. No much larger clone is present one base from it, and per-base qualities are unavailable. This entry is derived from a study of glioma-infiltrating T cells after dendritic cell vaccination listed by TCRdb under 2016. Describing the broader study: The cohort included about 15 glioblastoma patients drawn from Phase I and II dendritic cell vaccination trials, of whom 9 were newly diagnosed and 6 had recurrent disease. Patients received autologous tumor lysate-pulsed dendritic cell vaccination between about 2003 and 2013. The vaccine consisted of monocyte-derived dendritic cells cultured less than 9 days with IL-4 and GM-CSF, then pulsed overnight with autologous tumor lysate. Three intradermal dendritic cell vaccine injections were administered to patients at biweekly intervals in the arm below the axilla. In glioblastoma patients vaccinated with dendritic cells, deep sequencing of TCR beta CDR3 regions served to measure tumor-infiltrating lymphocyte content and to compare repertoires between tumor and blood. Survival after dendritic cell vaccination was correlated with TCR sequencing metrics, such as TIL content and the overlap between tumor and blood repertoires. Study-wide conclusions, independent of this receptor: TCR clonality showed no direct relationship with survival, which suggests that a diverse polyclonal response may be important. The TCR overlap response model with three groups was called speculative and said to need prospective validation. Higher estimated pretreatment TIL content predicted longer time to progression and overall survival after dendritic cell vaccination. The cohort was small and heterogeneous, with few patients having full blood and tumor sets and even fewer initial-recurrent tumor pairs.

From the germline V gene, CDR1 is SGHRS and CDR2 is YFSETQ. The junction shows trimming of 2 bases on V and 0 bases on J, plus 8 bases between the germline ends. The CDR3 starts with the cysteine, ends with the phenylalanine, and has 15 residues. Just the 45-base CDR3 DNA is kept, in frame starting at base 1. To be selected, patients needed enough residual fresh-frozen tumor tissue and more than two years of available survival data. Molecular status otherwise varied across the glioblastoma patients, but none of them carried an isocitrate dehydrogenase mutation. PBMC were collected before vaccination, two weeks after the third vaccination, and at tumor progression when it occurred. The Qiagen DNeasy Blood extraction Kit was used for extraction of genomic DNA. The immunoSEQ assay amplified TCRB CDR3 regions from roughly 2 micrograms of genomic DNA, or from all available DNA when less than that amount was available. The multiplex PCR employed 60 forward primers targeting TCR V beta segments and 13 reverse primers targeting J beta segments. Synthetic control templates were spiked into each sample at limiting dilution to estimate reads per starting template. Reads of 87 bp were generated by sequencing on the Illumina HiSeq System. On the study's bioinformatics: PCR and sequencing errors were removed by a nearest neighbor algorithm that merged closely related sequences. TCR overlap was measured as the percentage of unique tumor TCR beta sequences that were also present in the peripheral blood of the same patient. In TCRdb, the immuneACCESS table is reduced to in-frame sequences with V and J assigned. These tables do not hold every clone; where another copy was compared, an unresolved V gene accounts for under half, and the others remain unexplained. V, J and clone size derive from that table, while D and trimming were established from the DNA sequence. Across this sample there are approximately 82,000 clones, with 80% to 90% seen only once. The ten biggest clones cover approximately 3% of the sample.

This sample comprised blood, obtained before dendritic cell vaccination. This receptor chain uses TRBV5-1 and TRBJ1-4; too little of a D gene remains to name it. The sequence was obtained from a human donor with glioblastoma. The CDR3 reads as follows: CASSFGGTTNEKLFF. The sequence in DNA is TGCGCCAGCAGCTTCGGCGGGACAACTAATGAAAAACTGTTTTTT.